The T cell receptor (beta chain) described here comes from a study of CD8+ T cells in alopecia areata. Background on the study: Those patients who were treated received oral tofacitinib, which was given at 5 to 10 mg twice daily for moderate-to-severe alopecia areata.

Treatment given: oral pan-JAK inhibitor, 5-10 mg twice daily. Sequencing templates came from extracted RNA that was reverse transcribed into cDNA. Repertoires were generated with immunoSEQ multiplex PCR, while TCRdb's copy carries only in-frame clones and drops some. The sample lists under 250,000 clones; approximately 57% were seen once. Study-level results: Persistence during tofacitinib was seen for many expanded lesional clones in scalp and blood. Significant decreases in scalp clonality and expanded CD8+ clones followed tofacitinib treatment. Lesional scalp, especially alopecia totalis/universalis, showed higher clonality than normal scalp.

This clone was seen only a few times. Its antigen is not known. This receptor was taken from a human donor with alopecia areata. The source was CD4+ T cells sorted from blood, collected at week 4, from a patient treated with tofacitinib.

This CDR3 is CASSYGGQNTEAFF. The DNA of the CDR3 is TGTGCCAGCAGTTACGGGGGGCAGAACACTGAAGCTTTCTTT. J is TRBJ1-1 and V is TRBV6-5, with D perhaps matching TRBD1 (6 bases). CDR1 MNHEY and CDR2 SVGAGI come from the germline V gene. The V end lost 2 bases, the J end lost 1 base, and 8 bases lay between the germline ends. The CDR3 consists of 14 residues.